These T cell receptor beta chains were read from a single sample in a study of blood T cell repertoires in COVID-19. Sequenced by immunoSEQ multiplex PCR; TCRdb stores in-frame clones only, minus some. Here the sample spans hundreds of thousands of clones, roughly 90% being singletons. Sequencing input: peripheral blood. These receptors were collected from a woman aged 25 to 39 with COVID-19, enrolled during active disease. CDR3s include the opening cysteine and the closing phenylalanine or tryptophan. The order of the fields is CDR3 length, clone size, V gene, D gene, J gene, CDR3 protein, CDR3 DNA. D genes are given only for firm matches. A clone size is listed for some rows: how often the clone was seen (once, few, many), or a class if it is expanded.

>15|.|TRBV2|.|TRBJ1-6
CASSEAYQRNSPLHF
TGTGCCAGCAGTGAAGCTTACCAACGGAATTCACCCCTCCACTTT
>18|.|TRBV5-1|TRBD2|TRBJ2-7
CASSGGLAGGEDPYEQYF
TGCGCCAGCAGCGGCGGACTAGCGGGAGGCGAGGACCCCTACGAGCAGTACTTC
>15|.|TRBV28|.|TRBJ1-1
CASSPARGRSTEAFF
TGTGCCAGCAGCCCCGCCCGGGGAAGGAGCACTGAAGCTTTCTTT
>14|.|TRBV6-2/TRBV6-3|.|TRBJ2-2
CASSVPGGTGELFF
TGTGCCAGCAGCGTCCCCGGGGGTACCGGGGAGCTGTTTTTT
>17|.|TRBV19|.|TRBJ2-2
CASSNSQGIGVTGELFF
TGTGCCAGTAGTAACTCCCAGGGGATCGGGGTCACCGGGGAGCTGTTTTTT
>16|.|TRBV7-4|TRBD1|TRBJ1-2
CASSSRQGARSHGYTF
TGTGCCAGCAGCAGCCGACAGGGGGCGAGGTCCCATGGCTACACCTTC
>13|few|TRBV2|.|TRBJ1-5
CASGGGYNQPQHF
TGTGCCAGCGGGGGCGGTTACAATCAGCCCCAGCATTTT
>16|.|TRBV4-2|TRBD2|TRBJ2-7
CASSQGGTSTGGEQYF
TGTGCCAGCAGCCAGGGGGGGACTAGCACCGGCGGGGAGCAGTACTTC
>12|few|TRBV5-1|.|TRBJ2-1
CASSSDNNEQFF
TGCGCCAGCAGCTCAGACAACAATGAGCAGTTCTTC
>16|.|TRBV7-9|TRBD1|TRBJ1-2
CASSSPFDRGIYGYTF
TGTGCCAGCAGCTCGCCGTTTGACAGGGGGATATATGGCTACACCTTC
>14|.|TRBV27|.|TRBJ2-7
CASSLKGDSYEQYF
TGTGCCAGCAGTTTAAAGGGGGACTCCTACGAGCAGTACTTC
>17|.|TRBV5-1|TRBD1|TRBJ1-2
CASSLGMAQGAAYGYTF
TGCGCCAGCAGCTTGGGTATGGCACAGGGGGCTGCCTATGGCTACACCTTC
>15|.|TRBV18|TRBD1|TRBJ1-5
CASSPRGQENQPQHF
TGTGCCAGCTCTCCCAGGGGGCAAGAGAATCAGCCCCAGCATTTT
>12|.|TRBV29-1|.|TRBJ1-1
CSVGSSDTEAFF
TGCAGCGTTGGGTCCTCGGACACTGAAGCTTTCTTT
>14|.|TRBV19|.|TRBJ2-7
CARPTTRTFYEQYF
TGTGCCAGACCCACCACGCGGACTTTCTACGAGCAGTACTTC
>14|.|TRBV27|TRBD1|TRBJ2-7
CASSGYRGRHEQYF
TGTGCCAGCAGTGGATACAGGGGGCGCCACGAGCAGTACTTC
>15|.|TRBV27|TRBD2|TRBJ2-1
CASSPGTSGYNEQFF
TGTGCCAGCAGCCCCGGGACTAGCGGTTACAATGAGCAGTTCTTC
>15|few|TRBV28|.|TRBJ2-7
CASSRPIDRPGEQYF
TGTGCCAGCAGCCGCCCCATCGACAGGCCGGGGGAGCAGTACTTC
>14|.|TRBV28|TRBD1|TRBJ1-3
CASSSGTAGNTIYF
TGTGCCAGCAGTTCCGGGACAGCTGGAAACACCATATATTTT
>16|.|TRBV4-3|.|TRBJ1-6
CASSQDQTIYNSPLHF
TGCGCCAGCAGCCAAGACCAGACTATTTATAATTCACCCCTCCACTTT
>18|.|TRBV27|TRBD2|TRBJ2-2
CASSLTSGRVGATGELFF
TGTGCCAGCAGCTTGACTAGCGGGAGGGTTGGGGCCACCGGGGAGCTGTTTTTT
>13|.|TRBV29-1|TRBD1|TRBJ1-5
CSVGGQGDQPQHF
TGCAGCGTGGGAGGACAGGGCGATCAGCCCCAGCATTTT
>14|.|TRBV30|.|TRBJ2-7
CAWTLGGRYNEQYF
TGTGCCTGGACCCTTGGGGGGAGATACAACGAGCAGTACTTC
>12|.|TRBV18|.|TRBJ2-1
CASSIASNEQFF
TGTGCCAGCTCGATAGCTTCCAATGAGCAGTTCTTC
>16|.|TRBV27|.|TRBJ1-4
CASSLFRAPLGEKLFF
TGTGCCAGCAGTTTATTCAGGGCTCCACTTGGGGAAAAACTGTTTTTT
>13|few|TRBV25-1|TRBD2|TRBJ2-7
CASTGGASYEQYF
TGTGCCAGCACGGGAGGGGCATCCTACGAGCAGTACTTC
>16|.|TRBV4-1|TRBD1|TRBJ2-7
CASSQVLTGTGYEQYF
TGCGCCAGCAGCCAAGTCCTTACCGGGACAGGCTACGAGCAGTACTTC
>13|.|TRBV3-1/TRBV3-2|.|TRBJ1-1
CASSQAQNTEAFF
TGTGCCAGCAGCCAAGCACAGAACACTGAAGCTTTCTTT
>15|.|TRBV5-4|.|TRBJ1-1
CASSLVVGRRAEAFF
TGTGCCAGCAGCTTGGTCGTAGGTCGGAGAGCTGAAGCTTTCTTT
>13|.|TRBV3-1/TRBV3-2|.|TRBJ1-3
CASSQGGPGTIYF
TGTGCCAGCAGCCAGGGGGGTCCTGGCACCATATATTTT
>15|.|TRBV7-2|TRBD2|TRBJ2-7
CASSTRTSGSGEQYF
TGTGCCAGCAGCACCAGGACTAGCGGGAGCGGCGAGCAGTACTTC
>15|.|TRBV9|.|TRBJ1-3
CASSSGAVSGNTIYF
TGTGCCAGCAGCTCAGGGGCGGTCTCTGGAAACACCATATATTTT
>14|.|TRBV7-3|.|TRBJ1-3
CASSETSSGNTIYF
TGTGCCAGCAGCGAAACAAGCTCTGGAAACACCATATATTTT
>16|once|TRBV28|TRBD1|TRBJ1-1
CASSPSPGQTNTEAFF
TGTGCCAGCAGTCCATCTCCGGGACAGACGAACACTGAAGCTTTCTTT
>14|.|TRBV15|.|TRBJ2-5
CATSRGSVQETQYF
TGTGCCACCAGCAGAGGCTCAGTCCAAGAGACCCAGTACTTC
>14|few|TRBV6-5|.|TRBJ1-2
CASSRTYRADGYTF
TGTGCCAGCAGCCGTACATACAGGGCGGATGGCTACACCTTC
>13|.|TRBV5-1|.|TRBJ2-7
CASSYDSPYEQYF
TGCGCCAGCAGCTACGACAGTCCCTACGAGCAGTACTTC
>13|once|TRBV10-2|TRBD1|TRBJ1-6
CASKGQGRSPLHF
TGCGCCAGCAAGGGACAGGGTCGATCACCCCTCCACTTT
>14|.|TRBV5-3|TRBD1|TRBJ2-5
CARSTPGQQETQYF
TGTGCCAGAAGCACGCCGGGACAGCAAGAGACCCAGTACTTC